This section outlines one T cell receptor (beta chain) sequence together with its context. At least ten counts were recorded for this clonotype. It lacks a known antigen. No qualities accompany the bases; no much larger clone lies one base away. The sample originates from a study of T cells in Graves' hyperthyroidism and ophthalmopathy (dated by TCRdb to 2018 to 2020). Describing the broader study: Peripheral blood samples were taken at initial diagnosis, before any treatment was given. According to the paper, TCR Vbeta CDR3 sequencing was carried out on about 140 peripheral blood samples, which came from about 45 ophthalmopathy, under 80 hyperthyroidism and about 17 progressor patients. Prospective prediction of ophthalmopathy was tested in an independent validation cohort of 18 to 20 hyperthyroidism patients and approximately 17 patients who later progressed to ophthalmopathy. Thyroid tissue and blood T-cell repertoires from roughly six Graves' hyperthyroidism patients were also compared in the study. Following sampling, methimazole starting at 30 mg daily was given to hyperthyroidism patients, and high-dose intravenous methylprednisolone was given to ophthalmopathy patients. The 75 to 100 discovery patients were randomly split 7:3 into training and test sets. A discovery cohort of about 100 patients, approximately 44 with Graves' ophthalmopathy and fewer than 65 with stable Graves' hyperthyroidism, was used to find distinguishing TCR V-J signatures. Paper-wide results and their limitations: Sample size was not statistically predetermined, and blinding of investigators to group allocation was not performed. In validation, the model predicted progression to ophthalmopathy with approximately 71% sensitivity and approximately 78% specificity, a median of approximately 6.5 months before onset. Most expanded thyroid clonotypes (frequency above 0.001) were also found in blood, which suggests that blood repertoires may mirror thyroid immune responses. A model built on a 13 V-J signature distinguished ophthalmopathy from stable hyperthyroidism, reaching over 85% sensitivity and 81.08% specificity in cross-validation and 80%/75% in testing.

Stable Graves' hyperthyroidism was defined as the absence of progression to ophthalmopathy over 18 months of follow-up. Hyperthyroidism patients were aged 18 to 65 years and newly diagnosed, with disease duration of less than 2 months. The study excluded patients with uncontrolled infections, other autoimmune diseases, pregnancy or lactation. Clinical symptoms, serum thyroxine and TRAb, thyroid ultrasound, and orbital computed tomography formed the basis for the diagnoses. Ficoll-Paque density gradient centrifugation was used to isolate PBMCs from 9.5 to 10 ml of fresh peripheral blood. Total RNA was extracted using Trizol reagent, and RNA quality was assessed on an Agilent 2100 Bioanalyzer. Amplification of TCR beta CDR3 regions was carried out from RNA transcripts. For the first round of RT-PCR on the TCR CDR3, the HTBI primer set was used together with the Qiagen OneStep RT-PCR kit. The libraries were constructed in a second round of multiplex PCR and then size-selected and purified. The libraries were sequenced on an Illumina HiSeq2000 using paired-end 100 bp reads. The published analysis was carried out like this. SOAPnuke was used to process the raw data, throwing out any read that contained adapters or uncalled bases, had a mean Phred below 15, or lacked an exact constant-primer or identifier match. COPE v1.2.5 was used to merge the high-quality paired reads, and each unique nucleotide sequence was defined as a clonotype. MiTCR v1.1 was used to align the clonotypes against IMGT TRBV, TRBD and TRBJ reference segments. The analysis included only V-J combinations with a frequency above 0.0001, which together covered around 99% of the repertoires. The TCS score was defined as the ratio of F50 (clonal expansion) to E x V (chaos), calculated using BLOSUM62-based TCRdist between CDR3 peptides within each V-J. Welch's t-statistics and random forest reduced around 510 V-J features to 13, which were used in a naive Bayes classifier (R e1071). The similarity between thyroid and blood repertoires was quantified using the Morisita-Horn index. TCRdb redid the processing of the public reads, applying fastp at Q25 and MiXCR, and retained in-frame beta chains. Rows merge per CDR3 protein into single entries with the most common DNA and genes. Here the V and J calls rest on TCRdb's processing, not on the authors' analysis. The table for this sample lists hundreds of thousands of distinct CDR3 sequences; more than 30% of them were counted only once. More than 7% of the sample goes to the ten largest clones.

The germline V gene gives CDR1 as WSHSY and CDR2 as SAAADI. V is pruned by 7 bases and J by 3 bases, leaving 6 bases of the junction without a gene match. Measured from the cysteine to the phenylalanine, the CDR3 is 14 residues long. The read is trimmed to its CDR3 DNA, 42 bases read in frame from base 1. The sequence is built from TRBV10-2 and TRBJ1-2, with 9 bases aligning to TRBD1. The sample was blood. The sequence came from a man between 18 and 35 years old with Graves' hyperthyroidism. The CDR3 protein: CASTPRTGDYGYTF. The DNA sequence follows: TGCGCCAGCACGCCTAGGACAGGGGACTATGGCTACACCTTC.